The rows below give T cell receptor beta chains drawn from one sample of a study of control samples from healthy donors and cancer patients. Measured with immunoSEQ multiplex PCR; TCRdb has only the in-frame clones, and not every one. The data hold about 28,000 clones, with about 87% observed a single time. The sample consisted of PBMCs. The receptors stem from a woman in her 40s with lung cancer. CDR3s leave out the opening cysteine and the closing phenylalanine or tryptophan.

12 | TRBJ2-7 | TRBV11-2 | ASSNPGLSYEQY
11 | TRBJ1-1 | TRBV5-1 | ASSLDSNTEAF
14 | TRBJ1-1 | TRBV5-4 | ASSLNGAARNTEAF
13 | TRBJ1-1 | TRBV19 | ATKDPDRGNTEAF
11 | TRBJ1-1 | TRBV7-9 | ASTLGMNTEAF
15 | TRBJ2-2 | TRBV3-1/TRBV3-2 | ASSQGGRASDTGELF
13 | TRBJ1-3 | TRBV30 | AWSVGTPRRDTIY
14 | TRBJ1-2 | TRBV25-1 | ASSDDWVTIDYGYT
11 | TRBJ2-7 | TRBV4-2 | ASSPQERYEQY
12 | TRBJ1-5 | TRBV18 | ASSLAGSNQPQH
14 | TRBJ1-6 | TRBV19 | ASSILTGGLDSPLH
12 | TRBJ2-7 | TRBV6-5 | ASRRAGGRNEQY
13 | TRBJ2-1 | TRBV7-6 | ASSLAPGAGECRF
14 | TRBJ2-5 | TRBV5-1 | ASSLGLAGKQETQY
11 | TRBJ2-1 | TRBV5-4 | ASSLVGRHEQF
12 | TRBJ2-1 | TRBV7-9 | ASSLDSPPSEQF
14 | TRBJ1-4 | TRBV7-2 | ASSLAHRATNEKLF
12 | TRBJ2-2 | TRBV2 | ASNKGAQTGELF
11 | TRBJ1-5 | TRBV6-5 | ASTLGDRGSSY
14 | TRBJ2-1 | TRBV4-3 | ASSQALAGEYNEQF
11 | TRBJ2-1 | TRBV19 | ASGPGGTNEQF
11 | TRBJ1-6 | TRBV6-1 | ASSDDGESPLH
11 | TRBJ1-2 | TRBV5-8 | ASNSGGSKGYT
11 | TRBJ2-2 | TRBV9 | ASSLLTSGELF
12 | TRBJ2-7 | TRBV30 | AWSDGRYPYEQY
12 | TRBJ1-4 | TRBV18 | ASSPPGRQEKLF
12 | TRBJ2-7 | TRBV2 | ASIPGQALFEQY
12 | TRBJ1-1 | TRBV7-2 | ASSLDRVNTEAF
15 | TRBJ1-3 | TRBV11-2 | ASSRRDSSVSGNTIY
12 | TRBJ2-1 | TRBV10-3 | AISREGGVNEQF
12 | TRBJ2-2 | TRBV7-6 | ASSPGPGAGELF
12 | TRBJ1-2 | TRBV15 | ATSRAGINYGYT
12 | TRBJ1-5 | TRBV4-1 | ASSPWDSNQPQH
12 | TRBJ2-3 | TRBV3-1/TRBV3-2 | ASSQGGGSDTQY
11 | TRBJ1-1 | TRBV28 | ATTGDRYTEAF
16 | TRBJ2-5 | TRBV21-1 | ASSSKGGQGYLGETQY
14 | TRBJ1-5 | TRBV9 | ASSAGTGGGNQPQH
12 | TRBJ2-2 | TRBV10-3 | ALADRGQGGELF
12 | TRBJ1-4 | TRBV19 | ATTNTSPGEKLF
9 | TRBJ2-7 | TRBV30 | ASSWDYEQY
14 | TRBJ2-5 | TRBV24-1 | ATSDFGRGLGETQY
15 | TRBJ1-3 | TRBV11-2 | ASSPRTGGNSGNTIY
15 | TRBJ1-1 | TRBV27 | ASRIETGTGSSPEAF
13 | TRBJ1-1 | TRBV25-1 | ASSGGTVSGAEAF
12 | TRBJ2-3 | TRBV30 | AWSVGGRLDTQY
10 | TRBJ2-7 | TRBV4-2 | ASSQVSYEQY